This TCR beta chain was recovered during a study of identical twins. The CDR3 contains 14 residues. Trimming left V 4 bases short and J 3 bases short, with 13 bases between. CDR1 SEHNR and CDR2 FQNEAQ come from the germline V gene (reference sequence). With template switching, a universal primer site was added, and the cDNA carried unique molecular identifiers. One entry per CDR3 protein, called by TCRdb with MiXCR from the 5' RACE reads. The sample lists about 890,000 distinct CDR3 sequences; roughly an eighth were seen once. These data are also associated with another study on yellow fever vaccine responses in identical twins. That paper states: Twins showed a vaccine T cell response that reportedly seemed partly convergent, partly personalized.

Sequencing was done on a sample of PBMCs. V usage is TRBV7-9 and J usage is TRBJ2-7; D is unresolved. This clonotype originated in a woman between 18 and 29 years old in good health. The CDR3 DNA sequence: TGTGCCAGCAGCTCACCGGAGCAAGACTACGAGCAGTACGTC. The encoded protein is CASSSPEQDYEQYV.